Presented here are 24 T cell receptor beta chains from one specimen sequenced in a study of blood T cell repertoires in COVID-19. Sequenced by immunoSEQ multiplex PCR; TCRdb stores in-frame clones only, minus some. The sample records about 150,000 clones, almost 90% being singletons. The sample taken for sequencing was peripheral blood. These receptor sequences come from a human donor in a cohort sampled during active COVID-19.

Judged by abundance, this clone is medium-sized. This chain uses TRBV6-2 or TRBV6-3 with TRBJ2-7, with 7 bases identical to TRBD2. With 7 bases clipped from V and 3 bases from J, the junction kept 6 bases outside the gene matches. Germline values: CDR1 MNHEY, CDR2 SVGEGT. The CDR3 contains 13 residues. CDR3 sequence: CASTPLAFYEQYF. Written as DNA, the CDR3 is TGTGCCAGCACCCCACTAGCGTTCTACGAGCAGTACTTC.

The DNA for the CDR3 is TGTGCAAGTCGCCGGAGGGCTAGCGGGAGCACAGATACGCAGTATTTT. It codes for CASRRRASGSTDTQYF. The rearrangement uses TRBV12-2 and TRBJ2-3; TRBD2, the table's D call, lacks a check against the DNA. TRBV12-2 is annotated as a pseudogene. This CDR3 is 16 amino acids long.

The chain has TRBV19 and TRBJ2-1; 10 nucleotides match TRBD2. CDR1 and CDR2 from the germline V gene are LNHDA and SQIVND (reference sequence). This CDR3 region has 14 residues. V trimming: 5 bases; J trimming: 6 bases; junction bases outside the gene matches: 4. CDR3 in amino acids: CASSGTSVSNEQFF. CDR3 DNA sequence: TGTGCCAGTAGTGGGACTAGCGTTTCCAATGAGCAGTTCTTC.

The CDR3 loop is CSVEDQGDRGTNEQFF. The DNA of the CDR3 is TGCAGCGTTGAAGACCAGGGGGACAGGGGTACTAATGAGCAGTTCTTC. This rearrangement joins TRBV29-1 to TRBJ2-1; TRBD1 matches at 10 bases. The germline CDR1 and CDR2 sequences are SQVTM and ANQGSEA. The CDR3 runs 16 residues. Losses at the gene ends were 0 bases for V and 7 bases for J; bases not matched to a gene: 9.

The V and J genes are TRBV18 and TRBJ2-1; TRBD2 is a possible D gene (6 bases). Trimming left V 2 bases short and J 6 bases short, with 11 bases between. Germline V gene data show CDR1 as KGHSH and CDR2 as LQKENI. The CDR3 contains 14 residues. CDR3 protein: CASSPSLASNEQFF. The CDR3 region has the DNA TGTGCCAGCTCACCATCTCTAGCGAGCAATGAGCAGTTCTTC.

The chain is built from TRBV3-1 (or the pseudogene TRBV3-2) and TRBJ2-7; 12 nucleotides match TRBD1. The length of the CDR3 is 12 residues. CDR1 is LGHDT and CDR2 is YNNKEL in the germline V gene (reference sequence). With V trimmed by 8 bases and J by 6 bases, 2 bases remained unmatched. CDR3 loop: CASGDRGLEQYF. The CDR3 DNA follows: TGTGCCAGCGGGGACAGGGGGCTCGAGCAGTACTTC.

The chain links TRBV3-1 (or the pseudogene TRBV3-2) to TRBJ2-5; possible D gene TRBD2, 6 bases. CDR1 and CDR2 from the germline V gene are LGHDT and YNNKEL (reference sequence). This CDR3 spans 15 amino acids. Trimming cost V 0 bases and J 9 bases, with 17 bases left between them. The CDR3 bases are TGTGCCAGCAGCCAAGAGAGCATGTTGGCGGGGTCCCAGTACTTC. Protein product: CASSQESMLAGSQYF.

The chain is built from TRBV18 and TRBJ1-5, with TRBD1 matching 10 bases. V shed 3 bases and J 8 bases; nucleotides not matched to a gene: 10. This CDR3 spans 16 amino acids. The germline V gene encodes CDR1 KGHSH and CDR2 LQKENI. CDR3 coding DNA: TGTGCCAGCTCACCCGGGACAGGGGCCGCGGGTAAGCCCCAGCATTTT. It codes for CASSPGTGAAGKPQHF.

The rearrangement links TRBV19 to TRBJ2-7; D remains ambiguous. V was trimmed by 6 bases and J by 1 base, leaving 16 bases between them. Germline V gene sequence: CDR1 LNHDA, CDR2 SQIVND (reference sequence). This CDR3 comprises 15 residues. CDR3 DNA: TGTGCCAGTAGCTTATGGCTAGATGGGTCCTACGAGCAGTACTTC. This encodes CASSLWLDGSYEQYF.

The V and J genes are TRBV4-1 and TRBJ2-2, with D hard to call. Germline CDR1 MGHRA, CDR2 YSYEKL. Trimming removed 0 bases from V and 6 bases from J, with 5 bases in between. This CDR3 region has 13 residues. CDR3 residues: CASSQDMSGELFF. Here the CDR3 DNA reads TGCGCCAGCAGCCAAGATATGTCCGGGGAGCTGTTTTTT.

Here the CDR3 reads CASSQGTVEKLFF. In DNA, the CDR3 is TGTGCCAGCAGCCAAGGGACAGTAGAAAAACTGTTTTTT. The chain recombines TRBV3-1 (or the pseudogene TRBV3-2) with TRBJ1-4; tentatively, D is TRBD1 (6 bases). Per the germline V gene, CDR1 is LGHDT and CDR2 is YNNKEL (reference sequence). The CDR3 runs to 13 residues. Deletions cut 1 base from V and 8 bases from J, with 8 bases between.

The V gene is TRBV10-2, the J gene TRBJ2-5, with 9 bases aligning to TRBD2. V dropped 2 bases and J dropped 2; count of bases not matched to a gene: 18. In germline, CDR1 is WSHSY, CDR2 SAAADI. The CDR3 totals 20 residues. For the CDR3, the DNA is TGCGCCAGCAGTGAGGCGGGGAGGCTAGCGGGAACCTTACTTCAAGAGACCCAGTACTTC. This codes for CASSEAGRLAGTLLQETQYF.

J is TRBJ1-1 and V is TRBV14, with TRBD1 matching over 9 bases. From germline, CDR1 is SGHDN and CDR2 FVKESK. This CDR3 comprises 13 residues. V shed 1 base, J shed 6 bases, and the junction held 0 bases outside the gene matches. The CDR3 reads CASSQGQGAEAFF. CDR3 DNA sequence: TGTGCCAGCAGCCAAGGACAGGGGGCTGAAGCTTTCTTT.

The V call is TRBV7-9, the J call TRBJ2-3, with 11 nucleotides matching TRBD2. The length of the CDR3 is 17 residues. Germline V gene lookup returns CDR1 SEHNR and CDR2 FQNEAQ (reference sequence). V dropped 1 base and J dropped 2; count of bases not matched to a gene: 5. For the CDR3, the DNA is TGTGCCAGCAGCTTAGGGGGGACTAGCGGAACCACAGATACGCAGTATTTT. It specifies CASSLGGTSGTTDTQYF.

The V call is TRBV6-1, the J call TRBJ1-4; D gene ambiguous. The V gene's germline CDR1 is MNHNS and CDR2 SASEGT. The CDR3 is made up of 16 amino acids. V gave up 3 bases and J gave up 0 bases, with 11 bases separating them. CDR3: CASSDILSTTNEKLFF. CDR3 coding DNA: TGTGCCAGCAGTGACATACTCTCTACAACTAATGAAAAACTGTTTTTT.

This clone was seen a handful of times. The gene calls are TRBV7-2 and TRBJ1-5; possible D gene TRBD1, 6 bases. The ends were cut back, 5 bases at V and 1 base at J, with 9 bases in the middle. From germline, CDR1 is SGHTA and CDR2 FQGNSA. The CDR3 runs 14 residues. CDR3 DNA: TGTGCCAGCAGCAAGGACAGCAGCAATCAGCCCCAGCATTTT. Amino acids: CASSKDSSNQPQHF.

This chain connects TRBV11-2 to TRBJ2-4; TRBD2 might be the D (5 bases). This CDR3 region has 11 residues. V gave up 5 bases and J gave up 12 bases, with 11 bases separating them. Germline V lookup: CDR1 SGHAT, CDR2 FQNNGV. The DNA of the CDR3 is TGTGCCAGCAGCCCGGGGATTCATCAGTACTTC. Protein: CASSPGIHQYF.

This clone was recorded once. This chain connects TRBV30 to TRBJ2-7; 8 bases are a match to TRBD1. The V gene end was trimmed by 7 bases and the J gene end by 6 bases; junction bases not matched to a gene: 5. The germline CDR1 and CDR2 sequences are GTSNPN and SVGIG (reference sequence). The CDR3 runs 11 residues. The CDR3: CASGDRFEQYF. The CDR3 bases are TGTGCCTCCGGGGACAGGTTCGAGCAGTACTTC.

This clone has more than one count but fewer than ten. This chain connects TRBV12-3 or TRBV12-4 to TRBJ2-1; no definite D call. The CDR3 covers 11 residues. V lost 3 bases and J 10 bases, leaving 7 bases between the germline ends. DNA for the CDR3: TGTGCCAGCAGTTTGAGTTCCGAGCAGTTCTTC. Translated, it gives CASSLSSEQFF.

The genes are TRBV18 and TRBJ1-2; 7 bases match TRBD1. The trim removed 3 bases at V and 8 bases at J, leaving 12 bases unmatched. CDR1 is KGHSH and CDR2 is LQKENI in the germline V gene. This CDR3 region has 15 residues. CDR3 bases: TGTGCCAGCTCACCCGCCGAAACAGGGGCGCCAGGCTACACCTTC. Protein product: CASSPAETGAPGYTF.

The V and J genes are TRBV5-1 and TRBJ2-1, with D tentatively TRBD2 (7 bases). The CDR3 is made up of 16 amino acids. Germline CDR1 and CDR2: SGHRS and YFSETQ. V was shortened by 4 bases and J by 2 bases, with 16 bases between the two germline ends. Here the CDR3 DNA reads TGCGCCAGCAGCCCGGGGGAGGGGGGACCCTACAATGAGCAGTTCTTC. Translation: CASSPGEGGPYNEQFF.

Only one count was recorded for this clone. The rearrangement links TRBV13 to TRBJ1-2, with a weak D call TRBD1 (6 bases). Germline values: CDR1 PRHDT, CDR2 FYEKMQ (reference sequence). V was pared by 5 bases and J by 0 bases, with 10 bases between. This CDR3 has 14 amino acids. The DNA of the CDR3 is TGTGCCAGCAGCGACGGACAGACTAACTATGGCTACACCTTC. Translated: CASSDGQTNYGYTF. The variable domain in full, completed from reference TRBV13 and TRBJ1-2, reads AAGVIQSPRHLIKEKRETATLKCYPIPRHDTVYWYQQGPGQDPQFLISFYEKMQSDKGSIPDRFSAQQFSDYHSELNMSSLELGDSALYFCASSDGQTNYGYTFGSGTRLTVV.

The V and J genes are TRBV11-2 and TRBJ2-5; TRBD2 might be the D (6 bases). The CDR3 totals 15 residues. Germline CDR1 is SGHAT and CDR2 is FQNNGV. Trimming took 5 bases from V and 4 from J, leaving 17 bases between them. This CDR3 is CASSRDPSASETQYF. As DNA, the CDR3 is TGTGCCAGCAGCCGCGATCCTAGCGCATCAGAGACCCAGTACTTC.

As concerns this clone: Other DNA sequences in this sample translate to the same CDR3. The V gene is TRBV9, the J gene TRBJ2-5; perhaps TRBD1 as D (5 bases). The CDR3 loop spans 14 amino acids. Trimming left V 0 bases short and J 2 bases short, with 8 bases between. Germline V gives CDR1 SGDLS, CDR2 YYNGEE. The chain's CDR3 is CASSVEGLQETQYF. The CDR3 region has the DNA TGTGCCAGCAGCGTAGAGGGGTTACAAGAGACCCAGTACTTC.